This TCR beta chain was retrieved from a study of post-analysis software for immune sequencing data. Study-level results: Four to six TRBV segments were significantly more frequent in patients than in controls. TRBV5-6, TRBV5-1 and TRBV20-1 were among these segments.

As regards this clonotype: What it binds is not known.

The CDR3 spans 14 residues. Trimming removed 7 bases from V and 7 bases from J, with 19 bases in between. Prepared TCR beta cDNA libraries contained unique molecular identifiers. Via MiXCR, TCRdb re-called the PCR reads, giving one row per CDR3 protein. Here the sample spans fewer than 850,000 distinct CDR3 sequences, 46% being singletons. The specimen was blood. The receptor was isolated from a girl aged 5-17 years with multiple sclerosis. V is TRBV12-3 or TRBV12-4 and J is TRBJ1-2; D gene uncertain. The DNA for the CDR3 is TGTGCCAGCACCCCAATAGGGCCCCTAGGTGGCTACACCTTC. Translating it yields CASTPIGPLGGYTF.